Below are 5 T cell receptor beta chains sequenced from a single sample in a study of T cell repertoires in cytomegalovirus infection. TCRdb re-derived calls from the reads in MiXCR, one entry per CDR3 protein. Found here are 65,000 to 95,000 distinct CDR3 sequences, roughly 3.7% of them singletons; the top ten hold over 4.5%. Sequenced input: PBMCs. The receptors come from a human donor in good health (CMV status not recorded). Some clones in this sample may be carry-over from other donors' samples.

On this clonotype itself: A single base separates this from a much larger clone, so it may be a read error. This chain connects TRBV4-1 to TRBJ1-4, with D tentatively TRBD1 (5 bases). From germline, CDR1 is MGHRA and CDR2 YSYEKL. The CDR3 length is 17 residues. The CDR3 bases are TGCACCAGCAGCCAAACCCGGGACCAAGCAACTAATGAAAAACTGTTTTTT. This gives the protein CTSSQTRDQATNEKLFF.

This clonotype was observed at least ten times. The genes are TRBV7-8 and TRBJ1-6; 9 bases agree with TRBD1. Germline trimming cut 6 bases from V and 9 bases from J; bases unmatched to any gene: 9. The CDR3 length is 15 residues. CDR1 and CDR2 from the germline V gene are SGHVS and FQNEAQ. The CDR3 DNA is TGTGCCAGCAGGCCCGGGACAGGGTGGGGTTCACCCCTCCACTTT. Protein: CASRPGTGWGSPLHF.

This clonotype occurred many times. This chain connects TRBV20-1 to TRBJ2-3; 9 bases align to TRBD2. Germline V lookup: CDR1 DFQATT, CDR2 SNEGSKA (reference sequence). The CDR3 spans 15 residues. Trimming took 5 bases from V and 4 from J; bases not matched to a gene: 10. The CDR3 loop reads CSADTAGGLADTQYF. As DNA, the CDR3 is TGCAGTGCTGACACGGCGGGGGGGCTCGCAGATACGCAGTATTTT.

This clonotype came up many times. This rearrangement joins TRBV6-2 or TRBV6-3 to TRBJ1-2; D is ambiguous. Germline V gives CDR1 MNHEY, CDR2 SVGEGT. V was pared by 0 bases and J by 6 bases, with 8 bases between. The CDR3 has 13 residues. CDR3: CASSYSSPDGYTF. Written as DNA, the CDR3 is TGTGCCAGCAGTTACTCGAGTCCCGATGGCTACACCTTC.

This clonotype has at least ten counts. This chain uses TRBV27 with TRBJ2-3, with 14 bases that match TRBD2. CDR3 length: 15 residues. The V segment lost 11 bases and the J segment 1 base; nucleotides outside the gene matches: 5. Germline values: CDR1 MNHEY, CDR2 SMNVEV (reference sequence). The CDR3 region has the DNA TGTGCCGGCACGGGACTAGCGGGGGGCACAGATACGCAGTATTTT. Translated: CAGTGLAGGTDTQYF.